The 22 T cell receptor beta chains below were found in one sample sequenced in a study of shared clonotypes between healthy human individuals. This table comes from immunoSEQ multiplex PCR, and its TCRdb copy is limited to in-frame clones, with some not included. The sample lists around 2,000,000 clones, 95% occurring once. Sequencing was carried out using naive CD4+ T cells sorted from blood. Subset reported: CD45RA+ positively selected. The receptors derive from a man younger than 35 in good health.

The chain has TRBV5-8 and TRBJ2-3; D is perhaps TRBD1 (6 bases). Germline V gene lookup returns CDR1 SGHTS and CDR2 YDEGEE. V gave up 2 bases and J gave up 4 bases, with 14 bases separating them. The CDR3 sequence is 15 residues long. The CDR3 DNA reads as TGTGCCAGCAGCTTATCACAGGGATGGGCAGATACGCAGTATTTT. Its translation: CASSLSQGWADTQYF.

The chain recombines TRBV11-1 with TRBJ1-1; D not resolved. V was shortened by 0 bases and J by 2 bases, with 4 bases between the two germline ends. Germline CDR1 and CDR2: SGHAT and FQDESV (reference sequence). This CDR3 region has 13 residues. The CDR3 bases are TGTGCCAGCAGCTTAGCACGAAACACTGAAGCTTTCTTT. Its translation: CASSLARNTEAFF.

This chain uses TRBV29-1 with TRBJ1-1; D ambiguous. V was trimmed by 3 bases and J by 0 bases, leaving 14 bases between them. Germline CDR1 reads SQVTM; CDR2 reads ANQGSEA. CDR3 length equals 15 residues. CDR3: CSVDNWEKMNTEAFF. Here the CDR3 DNA reads TGCAGCGTTGATAACTGGGAAAAGATGAACACTGAAGCTTTCTTT.

This clone was counted once. This rearrangement joins TRBV30 to TRBJ2-5; 9 bases are a match to TRBD1. Trimming removed 1 base from V and 4 bases from J; junction bases left unmatched: 7. CDR3 length: 15 residues. Germline lookup yields CDR1 GTSNPN and CDR2 SVGIG (reference sequence). CDR3 nucleotides: TGTGCCTGGAGTGGGGGGGACAGGGTGAGAGAGACCCAGTACTTC. This translates into CAWSGGDRVRETQYF. The full variable domain, its missing parts supplied by reference TRBV30 and TRBJ2-5, is SQTIHQWPATLVQPVGSPLSLECTVEGTSNPNLYWYRQAAGRGLQLLFYSVGIGQISSEVPQNLSASRPQDRQFILSSKKLLLSDSGFYLCAWSGGDRVRETQYFGPGTRLLVL.

CDR3 residues: CSVELAGWGEQYF. CDR3 nucleotides: TGCAGCGTTGAACTAGCGGGGTGGGGCGAGCAGTACTTC. The chain recombines TRBV29-1 with TRBJ2-7; the match to TRBD2 covers 9 bases. Germline V gives CDR1 SQVTM, CDR2 ANQGSEA. V was clipped by 2 bases and J by 6 bases; unmatched bases: 5. This CDR3 spans 13 amino acids.

CDR3: CASSPDGTGFSYGYTF. The CDR3 nucleotides are TGTGCCAGCTCACCAGACGGGACAGGGTTCAGCTATGGCTACACCTTC. The rearrangement uses TRBV18 and TRBJ1-2, with 9 positions matching TRBD1. Germline assignment: CDR1 KGHSH and CDR2 LQKENI. After removal of 2 bases from V and 4 bases from J, the junction contained 8 bases not matched to a gene. The CDR3 totals 16 residues.

The gene calls are TRBV29-1 and TRBJ1-4; D unclear. Germline CDR1 SQVTM, CDR2 ANQGSEA. The CDR3 extends over 13 amino acids. V shed 3 bases and J shed 6 bases, with 11 bases lying between them. CDR3 loop: CSVEQAGDEKLFF. As DNA, the CDR3 is TGCAGCGTTGAGCAGGCCGGGGATGAAAAACTGTTTTTT.

The chain links TRBV14 to TRBJ1-1, with TRBD1 identical over 10 bases. The CDR3 sequence is 16 residues long. V gave up 0 bases and J gave up 4 bases; unmatched junction bases: 5. Germline V CDR1 and CDR2: SGHDN, FVKESK. In DNA form, the CDR3 reads TGTGCCAGCAGCCAAGATTCCGACAGGGGGCTCACTGAAGCTTTCTTT. This codes for CASSQDSDRGLTEAFF.

The chain joins TRBV9 to TRBJ2-4, with TRBD1 matching over 8 bases. Germline V gene data show CDR1 as SGDLS and CDR2 as YYNGEE. V lost 2 bases, J lost 2 bases, and 9 bases stayed unmatched. CDR3 length: 17 residues. The CDR3 reads CASSVTGGYGSKNIQYF. The CDR3 DNA is TGTGCCAGCAGCGTTACAGGGGGTTACGGCTCCAAAAACATTCAGTACTTC. The variable domain in full, completed from reference TRBV9 and TRBJ2-4, reads DSGVTQTPKHLITATGQRVTLRCSPRSGDLSVYWYQQSLDQGLQFLIQYYNGEERAKGNILERFSAQQFPDLHSELNLSSLELGDSALYFCASSVTGGYGSKNIQYFGAGTRLSVL.

The chain has TRBV9 and TRBJ2-3; 8 bases are a match to TRBD2. The CDR3 sequence is 15 residues long. Trimming took 5 bases from V and 4 from J; bases not matched to a gene: 9. Looked up from germline, CDR1 is SGDLS and CDR2 is YYNGEE. The CDR3: CASRPGTSGSDTQYF. For the CDR3, the DNA is TGTGCCAGCAGACCTGGGACTAGTGGATCAGATACGCAGTATTTT.

V and J are TRBV15 and TRBJ2-3, with 12 bases identical to TRBD2. The germline V gene has CDR1 LNHNV and CDR2 YYDKDF (reference sequence). The V and J ends lost 1 base and 4 bases, in that order; junction bases with no gene match: 3. This CDR3 contains 16 residues. CDR3 loop: CATSRVRLAGADTQYF. The CDR3 bases are TGTGCCACCAGCAGAGTCCGACTAGCGGGGGCAGATACGCAGTATTTT.

With regard to this clone: Distinct nucleotide sequences in the sample also encode this CDR3. The chain joins TRBV6-5 to TRBJ2-7; TRBD2 matches 8 bases. This CDR3 region has 14 residues. The V segment lost 2 bases and the J segment 4 bases; nucleotides outside the gene matches: 4. From germline, CDR1 is MNHEY and CDR2 SVGAGI. The CDR3 region has the DNA TGTGCCAGCAGTTACGAGCGGGGGAGTTACGAGCAGTACTTC. Protein: CASSYERGSYEQYF.

The chain uses TRBV7-8 and TRBJ2-4; D is unclear. Germline-derived CDR1 and CDR2 are SGHVS and FQNEAQ. V shed 4 bases and J shed 0 bases, with 10 bases lying between them. The length of the CDR3 is 15 residues. Here the CDR3 reads CASSSASRAKNIQYF. CDR3 DNA: TGTGCCAGCAGCTCCGCCTCGCGAGCCAAAAACATTCAGTACTTC.

The table lists this clone with a count of one. The V gene is TRBV11-2, the J gene TRBJ2-1, with 9 bases matching TRBD1. Germline trimming cut 2 bases from V and 6 bases from J; bases unmatched to any gene: 11. Germline CDR1 and CDR2: SGHAT and FQNNGV. This CDR3 is built from 17 residues. CDR3 amino acids: CASSLRARDRAINEQFF. The DNA of the CDR3 is TGTGCCAGCAGCTTACGTGCGCGGGACAGGGCGATCAATGAGCAGTTCTTC.

The chain employs TRBV6-1 and TRBJ1-1; a possible D gene is TRBD1 (6 bases). Germline V gives CDR1 MNHNS, CDR2 SASEGT. The CDR3 consists of 12 residues. Trimming removed 5 bases at V and 6 bases at J, with 10 bases between. The CDR3 protein is CASSWTVPEAFF. For the CDR3, the DNA is TGTGCCAGCAGTTGGACAGTCCCTGAAGCTTTCTTT.

The V and J genes are TRBV19 and TRBJ2-1, with TRBD2 matching 11 bases. Per germline, CDR1 LNHDA and CDR2 SQIVND (reference sequence). The trim removed 6 bases at V and 2 bases at J, leaving 6 bases unmatched. CDR3 length: 16 amino acids. The CDR3 region is CASRQNSGGAYNEQFF. CDR3 nucleotide sequence: TGTGCCAGTAGGCAAAATAGCGGGGGGGCCTACAATGAGCAGTTCTTC.

The chain carries TRBV7-8 and TRBJ2-7; possible D gene TRBD2, 6 bases. Germline CDR1 is SGHVS and CDR2 is FQNEAQ. With 1 base removed from V and 4 bases from J, the gap between germline ends came to 8 bases. This CDR3 contains 13 residues. The CDR3 here is CASSLGAGYEQYF. The CDR3 DNA is TGTGCCAGCAGCTTAGGGGCGGGATACGAGCAGTACTTC.

The chain recombines TRBV7-9 with TRBJ2-2, with D uncertain. Trimming cost V 2 bases and J 7 bases, with 8 bases left between them. The germline V gene encodes CDR1 SEHNR and CDR2 FQNEAQ (reference sequence). The CDR3 loop spans 13 amino acids. This CDR3 is CASSLRVDGELFF. The CDR3 nucleotides read TGTGCCAGCAGCTTACGGGTTGACGGGGAGCTGTTTTTT.

V usage is TRBV5-4 and J usage is TRBJ1-4; a possible D gene is TRBD1 (5 bases). Trimming shortened V by 1 base and J by 2 bases, and 6 bases separated the two germline ends. CDR1 is SGHNT and CDR2 is YYREEE in the germline V gene (reference sequence). The CDR3 consists of 14 residues. CDR3 sequence reads: CASSLWGTNEKLFF. The DNA of the CDR3 is TGTGCCAGCAGCTTGTGGGGGACTAATGAAAAACTGTTTTTT.

The chain combines TRBV5-1 with TRBJ1-1; D is uncertain. The germline V and J ends were trimmed by 5 bases and 0 bases, with 8 bases remaining between them. The CDR3 runs to 13 residues. Looked up from germline, CDR1 is SGHRS and CDR2 is YFSETQ. CDR3 sequence reads: CASRVSMNTEAFF. The CDR3 coding sequence is TGCGCCAGCAGGGTCAGCATGAACACTGAAGCTTTCTTT.

The chain employs TRBV6-1 and TRBJ1-6; 9 nucleotides match TRBD1. With 6 bases clipped from V and 7 bases from J, the junction kept 7 bases outside the gene matches. The CDR3 is made up of 15 amino acids. Germline V gene lookup returns CDR1 MNHNS and CDR2 SASEGT. DNA of the CDR3: TGTGCCAGCAGGGAACAGGGGGCTGGCAATTCACCCCTCCACTTT. It specifies CASREQGAGNSPLHF.

The chain recombines TRBV5-1 with TRBJ2-1, with D maybe TRBD2 (6 bases). Trimming stripped 0 bases from V and 0 bases from J, with 13 bases between. There are 17 residues in the CDR3. Germline CDR1 and CDR2: SGHRS and YFSETQ. The chain's CDR3 is CASSLAPPGSSYNEQFF. CDR3 coding DNA: TGCGCCAGCAGCTTGGCCCCCCCCGGGAGCTCCTACAATGAGCAGTTCTTC. The full variable domain, rest sourced from reference TRBV5-1 and TRBJ2-1, is KAGVTQTPRYLIKTRGQQVTLSCSPISGHRSVSWYQQTPGQGLQFLFEYFSETQRNKGNFPGRFSGRQFSNSRSEMNVSTLELGDSALYLCASSLAPPGSSYNEQFFGPGTRLTVL.